This TCR beta chain is from a study of Graves' ophthalmopathy and Graves' hyperthyroidism. Looked up from germline, CDR1 is MNHEY and CDR2 is SMNVEV (reference sequence). Trimming took 3 bases from V and 7 from J; bases not matched to a gene: 2. The CDR3 contains 13 residues. In this sample, this clonotype turned up many times. Amplified material comprised TCR beta CDR3 regions derived from RNA transcripts. The library came from an HTBI-primed first-round RT-PCR and a second-round multiplex PCR. From the multiplex PCR reads, TCRdb called clonotypes with MiXCR, one entry per CDR3 protein. The sample consists of 450,000 or so distinct CDR3 sequences, approximately 14% of them appearing once.

Sequenced material: blood. The rearrangement joins TRBV27 to TRBJ1-2; 10 bases line up with TRBD1. The TCR originated in a woman in her 30s with Graves' ophthalmopathy. This CDR3 reads CASSLGQGFGYTF. The CDR3 nucleotides are TGTGCCAGCAGTTTGGGACAGGGGTTTGGCTACACCTTC.